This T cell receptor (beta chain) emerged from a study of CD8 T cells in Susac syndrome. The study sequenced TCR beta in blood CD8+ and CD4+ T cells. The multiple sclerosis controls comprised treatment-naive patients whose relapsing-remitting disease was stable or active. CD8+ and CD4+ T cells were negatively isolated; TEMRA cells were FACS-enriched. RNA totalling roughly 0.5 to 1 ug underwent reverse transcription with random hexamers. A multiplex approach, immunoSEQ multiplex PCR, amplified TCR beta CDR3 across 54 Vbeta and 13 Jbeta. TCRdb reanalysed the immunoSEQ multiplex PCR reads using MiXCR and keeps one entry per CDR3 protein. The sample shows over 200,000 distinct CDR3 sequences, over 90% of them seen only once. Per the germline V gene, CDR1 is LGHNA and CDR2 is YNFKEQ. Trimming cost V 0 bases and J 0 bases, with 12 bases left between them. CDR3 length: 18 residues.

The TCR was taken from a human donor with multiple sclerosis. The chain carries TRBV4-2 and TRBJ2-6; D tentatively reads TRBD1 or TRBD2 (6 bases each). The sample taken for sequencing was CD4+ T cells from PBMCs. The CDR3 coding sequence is TGTGCCAGCAGCCAAGAACTCAGGGGAGGCTCTGGGGCCAACGTCCTGACTTTC. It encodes CASSQELRGGSGANVLTF.